This TCR beta chain emerged from a study of tumor and adjacent non-tumor tissue in lung cancer. Background on the study: The cohort had about a dozen adenocarcinoma, 2 squamous cell and 1 small cell patients.

The CDR3 is 18 amino acids. V was pared by 5 bases and J by 1 base, with 17 bases of the junction left unmatched. A remark on this clonotype: Its antigen is unknown. This could be a read error, since a much larger clone is one nucleotide away.

The template was RNA from unsorted bulk tissue. More than 3 cm separated this lung sample from the edge of the tumor. General study results and limits: Significantly higher TCR diversity was found in tumor than normal lung.

TCRbeta libraries were built with three rounds of nested PCR, modified from ARM-PCR. TCRdb passed the multiplex PCR reads through MiXCR, listing each CDR3 protein once. Here the sample spans approximately 120,000 distinct CDR3 sequences, 62% being singletons. This clonotype was sampled from a man aged 55 to 70 with non-small cell lung cancer. The rearrangement links TRBV12-3 or TRBV12-4 to TRBJ2-7; 7 bases fit TRBD1. Sequenced sample: distant non-tumor lung tissue. The CDR3, as DNA: TGTGCCAGCAGTCCCCGCTGGCCAGGACAGGTGGCTTCCTACGAGCAGTACTTC. Amino acids: CASSPRWPGQVASYEQYF.